These T cell receptor beta chains were read from a single sample in a study of blood T cell repertoires in COVID-19. TCRdb keeps only in-frame clones here, not all; method: immunoSEQ multiplex PCR. The sample records 300,000 to 350,000 clones, roughly 89% being singletons. The sample was peripheral blood. The receptors shown here come from a man in his thirties or forties with COVID-19, enrolled during active disease. Each CDR3 is given with its conserved first and last residue. The D gene is left open where the match is weak. Size is stated for part of the rows, as once, few or many counts, or as a class when the clone is expanded.

J	D	size	V	DNA	CDR3
TRBJ1-4	NA	NA	TRBV4-3	TGCGCCAGCAGCCCTCGTCGGGATGCGACTAATGAAAAACTGTTTTTT	CASSPRRDATNEKLFF
TRBJ1-4	NA	NA	TRBV19	TGTGCCAGTAGTATTCGGGGGAGGGGAGAAAAACTGTTTTTT	CASSIRGRGEKLFF
TRBJ1-4	TRBD1	NA	TRBV28	TGTGCCAGCAGTATACGACAGGGGGCTAGCGAAAAACTGTTTTTT	CASSIRQGASEKLFF
TRBJ2-7	TRBD1	NA	TRBV15	TGTGCCACCAGCAGAGATCGGGGCAGGGGGAACTACGAGCAGTACTTC	CATSRDRGRGNYEQYF
TRBJ2-7	NA	NA	TRBV18	TGTGCCAGCTCACCCCCATCATCCTACGAGCAGTACTTC	CASSPPSSYEQYF
TRBJ2-2	NA	NA	TRBV7-8	TGTGCCAGCAGCTCGAGGGGGGGGCGCACCGGGGAGCTGTTTTTT	CASSSRGGRTGELFF
TRBJ1-2	TRBD1	NA	TRBV24-1	TGTGCCACCAGTGACGACAGGGGCTATGGCTACACCTTC	CATSDDRGYGYTF
TRBJ2-7	TRBD1	NA	TRBV5-4	TGTGCCAGCAGCTTAGGACAGGGGGTCTCCTACGAGCAGTACTTC	CASSLGQGVSYEQYF
TRBJ1-1	NA	NA	TRBV19	TGTGCCAGTAGTATTCACAGAAACATGAACACTGAAGCTTTCTTT	CASSIHRNMNTEAFF
TRBJ2-5	NA	NA	TRBV12-2	TGTGCAAGTCGCTTTATCCCGGCAAGACAGGCTGAAGAGACCCAGTACTTC	CASRFIPARQAEETQYF
TRBJ2-7	NA	NA	TRBV24-1	TGTGCCACCAGTGGTCAGGAAACCTACGAGCAGTACTTC	CATSGQETYEQYF
TRBJ2-7	TRBD2	NA	TRBV28	TGTGCCAGCAGGACCCGGACTAGCGGGAGTTACGAGCAGTACTTC	CASRTRTSGSYEQYF
TRBJ1-5	NA	NA	TRBV30	TGTGCCTGGAGTTTGGGCGGGGCAAATCAGCCCCAGCATTTT	CAWSLGGANQPQHF
TRBJ1-2	TRBD1	NA	TRBV18	TGTGCCAGCTCACCCGGGACAGGGGGAGGTGATGGCTACACCTTC	CASSPGTGGGDGYTF
TRBJ2-7	TRBD2	NA	TRBV4-3	TGCGCCAGCAGCCAAGAACTAGCGGGAGTTCCCTACGAGCAGTACTTC	CASSQELAGVPYEQYF
TRBJ2-5	TRBD1	NA	TRBV5-6	TGTGCCAGCAGCCGTGGACAGGGAAAGACCCAGTACTTC	CASSRGQGKTQYF
TRBJ1-2	NA	NA	TRBV27	TGTGCCAGCCGGCGGGGGACGGCCGCGGGCTACACCTTC	CASRRGTAAGYTF
TRBJ2-5	NA	NA	TRBV9	TGTGCCAGCAGCGTAGTGGGGGCCCCATACCAAGAGACCCAGTACTTC	CASSVVGAPYQETQYF
TRBJ2-7	TRBD2	NA	TRBV4-2	TGTGCCAGCAGCCCGAGGACTAGCGGGAGTGTCGGGGAGCAGTACTTC	CASSPRTSGSVGEQYF
TRBJ1-1	TRBD1	NA	TRBV28	TGTGCCAGCACTCCCCCGGGACAGGGGGGCACTGAAGCTTTCTTT	CASTPPGQGGTEAFF
TRBJ2-1	TRBD2	once	TRBV7-9	TGTGCCAGCATGCCTCGACTAGCAGGAATCAAGCCCTTTTACAATGAGCAGTTCTTC	CASMPRLAGIKPFYNEQFF
TRBJ2-2	TRBD2	NA	TRBV6-2/TRBV6-3	TGTGCCAGCAGTTACTCGTTTGGTCTAGCGGGGGTGAACACCGGGGAGCTGTTTTTT	CASSYSFGLAGVNTGELFF
TRBJ1-2	NA	NA	TRBV7-9	TGTGCCAGCAGCTTCGGGGTCCGGGGGGGCGGCTACACCTTC	CASSFGVRGGGYTF
TRBJ2-7	NA	NA	TRBV14	TGTGCCAGCAGCCAAGATTCGTGGTATTCGGTCTACGAGCAGTACTTC	CASSQDSWYSVYEQYF
TRBJ2-2	TRBD2	NA	TRBV2	TGTGCCAGCAGTGGCTTGGGACTAGCGGTGAACACCGGGGAGCTGTTTTTT	CASSGLGLAVNTGELFF
TRBJ2-7	TRBD1	NA	TRBV10-3	TGTGCCATCACCCCCGACAGGGGGGTCGCCGCGCAGTACTTC	CAITPDRGVAAQYF
TRBJ1-2	TRBD1	NA	TRBV5-4	TGTGCCAGCAGCAGGGGGGCTACAGGGGCAGATGGCTACACCTTC	CASSRGATGADGYTF
TRBJ2-1	TRBD2	NA	TRBV7-3	TGTGCCAGCAGCCCAGGGACTAGCGGGAGAGATGAGCAGTTCTTC	CASSPGTSGRDEQFF
TRBJ2-7	TRBD1	NA	TRBV28	TGTGCCGCCTCCCGGGACAGGGTGTCCTACGAGCAGTACTTC	CAASRDRVSYEQYF
TRBJ1-2	TRBD1	NA	TRBV2	TGTGCCAGCAGTCGACAGGGAGCTAACTATGGCTACACCTTC	CASSRQGANYGYTF
TRBJ2-5	TRBD2	NA	TRBV4-3	TGCGCCAGCAGCCAAGAATCTGGCGGGAGTGGAAGGGAGACCCAGTACTTC	CASSQESGGSGRETQYF
TRBJ2-3	NA	NA	TRBV7-3	TGTGCCAGCAGCTCGGACGGCGGGGCTACAGATACGCAGTATTTT	CASSSDGGATDTQYF
TRBJ1-1	NA	once	TRBV7-6	TGTGCCAGCAGCTTAGAGGGAGGGAACACTGAAGCTTTCTTT	CASSLEGGNTEAFF
TRBJ2-7	NA	once	TRBV12-3/TRBV12-4	TGTGCCAGCAGTTTAGTTGGAGTCTACGAGCAGTACTTC	CASSLVGVYEQYF
TRBJ2-1	TRBD2	NA	TRBV5-6	TGTGCCAGCAGCCCGTGGGCGGGGGATTACAATGAGCAGTTCTTC	CASSPWAGDYNEQFF
TRBJ1-1	TRBD1	NA	TRBV7-9	TGTGCCAGCATGACAGGGGGCGCGGGCACTGAAGCTTTCTTT	CASMTGGAGTEAFF
TRBJ1-1	NA	NA	TRBV5-6	TGTGCCAGCAGCTTCTTCAGGGGCCCGAACACTGAAGCTTTCTTT	CASSFFRGPNTEAFF
TRBJ1-1	TRBD1	NA	TRBV2	TGTGCCAGCAGTGATAACAGGGGTACTGAAGCTTTCTTT	CASSDNRGTEAFF
TRBJ2-3	TRBD2	NA	TRBV4-2	TGTGCCAGCAATGGCGGGGGGGCCGGAGGGCCAGATACGCAGTATTTT	CASNGGGAGGPDTQYF
TRBJ2-5	TRBD1	NA	TRBV7-2	TGTGCCAGCAGCTCAGGGGGTGTGTTCCTGGGAGATTCGTACTTC	CASSSGGVFLGDSYF
TRBJ2-2	TRBD1	NA	TRBV7-9	TGTGCCAGCAGCTTAGCGGGACAGGGGGCTCCCGGGGAGCTGTTTTTT	CASSLAGQGAPGELFF
TRBJ1-1	NA	NA	TRBV5-1	TGCGCCAGCAGCTTAACAGGGTCAGAGGGTGAAGCTTTCTTT	CASSLTGSEGEAFF
TRBJ2-7	NA	NA	TRBV27	TGTGCCAGCAGGGGGGGACAGTTTTCGACCTACGAGCAGTACTTC	CASRGGQFSTYEQYF
TRBJ2-3	NA	NA	TRBV29-1	TGCAGCGTTGAGAGGGGGGGGGTTAGCACAGATACGCAGTATTTT	CSVERGGVSTDTQYF
TRBJ1-5	NA	NA	TRBV7-2	TGTGCCAGCAGCTATCGGACAGATAGCAATCAGCCCCAGCATTTT	CASSYRTDSNQPQHF
TRBJ1-5	TRBD1	NA	TRBV10-3	TGTGCCATCAGTAGGGACAGAATTAGCAATCAGCCCCAGCATTTT	CAISRDRISNQPQHF
TRBJ2-1	TRBD2	NA	TRBV6-2/TRBV6-3	TGTGCCAGCAGTAGGGACCAGCGGGGGGGCTACAATGAGCAGTTCTTC	CASSRDQRGGYNEQFF
TRBJ1-1	TRBD1	NA	TRBV15	TGTGCCACCAGCAGAGCGGATGGTGGACAGGGTAGGGCTGAAGCTTTCTTT	CATSRADGGQGRAEAFF
TRBJ2-1	TRBD2	once	TRBV6-1	TGTGCCAGCAGTGCGTCCGGACTAGCGGGCGCGAATGAGCAGTTCTTC	CASSASGLAGANEQFF
TRBJ2-7	TRBD1	NA	TRBV7-6	TGTGCCAGCAGCACCGGGACAGGGGGCTCCTACGAGCAGTACTTC	CASSTGTGGSYEQYF
TRBJ2-1	TRBD1	NA	TRBV5-4	TGTGCCAGCAGCTTGGCCCCAGGGGGCATCTACAATGAGCAGTTCTTC	CASSLAPGGIYNEQFF
TRBJ2-3	NA	once	TRBV7-2	TGTGCCAGCAGCTTATTTTTCGGTCCGGACAGATACACAGATACGCAGTATTTT	CASSLFFGPDRYTDTQYF